Sequencing of this T cell receptor (beta chain) was carried out in a study of molecular identifiers for immune sequencing clone quantification. TCRdb ran MiXCR on the PCR reads and lists one entry per CDR3 protein. Of around 100,000 distinct CDR3 sequences listed, about a third are singletons. CDR3 size: 12 residues. Unmatched junction bases numbered 4, after V lost 3 bases and J lost 9 bases. Looked up from germline, CDR1 is SGDLS and CDR2 is YYNGEE. About this clonotype: Its specificity is unknown.

Study conclusions and caveats: In a background of around 920,000 naive cells, spiked Jurkat TCR RNA from one cell was reportedly detectable.

This chain connects TRBV9 to TRBJ2-3; 7 bases agree with TRBD2. The sequencing sample was made of naive CD8+ T cells from blood, with Jurkat cell RNA spiked in. The sample's subset: FACS-sorted CD8+CD4-CCR7+CD45RA+ naive T cells. This TCR was recovered from a human donor in good health. Some libraries in this study had Jurkat cell RNA spiked in. CDR3 residues: CASSALASTQYF. The CDR3 DNA reads TGTGCCAGCAGCGCACTAGCGTCGACGCAGTATTTT.